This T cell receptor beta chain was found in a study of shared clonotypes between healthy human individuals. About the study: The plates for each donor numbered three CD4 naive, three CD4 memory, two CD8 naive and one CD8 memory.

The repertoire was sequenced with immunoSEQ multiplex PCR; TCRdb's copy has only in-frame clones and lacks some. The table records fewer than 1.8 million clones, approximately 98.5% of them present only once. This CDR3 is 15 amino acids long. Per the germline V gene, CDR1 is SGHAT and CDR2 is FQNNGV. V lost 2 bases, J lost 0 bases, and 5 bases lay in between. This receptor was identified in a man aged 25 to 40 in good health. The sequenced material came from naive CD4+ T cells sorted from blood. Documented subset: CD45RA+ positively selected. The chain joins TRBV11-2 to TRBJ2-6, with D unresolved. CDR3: CASSLKNSGANVLTF. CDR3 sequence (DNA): TGTGCCAGCAGCTTAAAGAACTCTGGGGCCAACGTCCTGACTTTC.